Below, 4 T cell receptor beta chains from the same sample are listed, as sequenced in a study of human T cells and chemical hapten exposure. The time point denotes: patch test 1, 2 weeks after DPC sensitization. Treatment in this sample: therapeutic diphenylcyclopropenone sensitization with weekly scalp DPC. TCRdb ran MiXCR on the RACE reads and lists one entry per CDR3 protein. This sample carries about 120,000 distinct CDR3 sequences, around 10% of them seen once, and the ten largest clones take more than 1.3%. The material was whole blood, obtained in connection with sensitization to the hapten diphenylcyclopropenone (DPC). Receptors were obtained from a woman aged 45-60 years with alopecia areata. Some clones in this sample may be carry-over from other donors' samples.

This clonotype was seen more than once but under ten times. The chain joins TRBV5-6 to TRBJ1-1; D perhaps matches TRBD1 (6 bases). Trimming cost V 4 bases and J 0 bases, with 16 bases left between them. There are 16 residues in the CDR3. Germline CDR1 is SGHDT and CDR2 is YYEEEE. The CDR3, as DNA: TGTGCCAGCAGCCACTGGCCAGGGGAGATGAACACTGAAGCTTTCTTT. Protein: CASSHWPGEMNTEAFF.

This clonotype has only a few counts. This sequence joins TRBV2 and TRBJ2-6; TRBD1 matches 7 bases. Germline trimming cut 7 bases from V and 2 bases from J; bases unmatched to any gene: 8. Germline loops: CDR1 SNHLY, CDR2 FYNNEI. The CDR3 is 16 residues long. Here the CDR3 DNA reads TGTGCCAGCACCCAACAGGGGAGCCCTGGGGCCAACGTCCTGACTTTC. Its translation: CASTQQGSPGANVLTF.

This clonotype was counted only a few times. V and J are TRBV6-2 or TRBV6-3 and TRBJ2-1, with 7 bases fitting TRBD2. Trimming took 7 bases from V and 7 from J; bases not matched to a gene: 4. CDR1 and CDR2 from the germline V gene are MNHEY and SVGEGT. CDR3 size: 12 residues. This chain's CDR3 is CASTHGGNEQFF. CDR3 nucleotides: TGTGCCAGCACTCACGGGGGGAATGAGCAGTTCTTC.

A few counts support this clonotype. The genes are TRBV12-3 or TRBV12-4 and TRBJ1-4; D call uncertain. Trimming stripped 3 bases from V and 8 bases from J, with 10 bases between. This CDR3 region has 13 residues. The CDR3 coding sequence is TGTGCCAGCAGTTTCTTACCGGAGGAAAAACTGTTTTTT. Its translation: CASSFLPEEKLFF.